A few counts support the clone carrying this TCR beta chain. The CDR3 runs 15 residues. Per germline, CDR1 ENHRY and CDR2 SYGVKD. V was shortened by 5 bases and J by 4 bases, with 15 bases between the two germline ends. One entry per CDR3 protein results from TCRdb running MiXCR on the reads. The sample lists about 150,000 distinct CDR3 sequences, about 25% occurring once. This sample was taken from a study of T cell repertoires in cytomegalovirus infection. Sequenced sample: PBMCs. This receptor was taken from a human donor in good health (CMV status not recorded). Some clones in this sample may be carry-over from other donors' samples. The rearrangement links TRBV10-3 to TRBJ1-3; possibly TRBD1 for D (5 bases). CDR3 amino acids: CAISPVGGVGNTIYF. The CDR3 nucleotides are TGTGCCATCAGTCCTGTTGGAGGGGTAGGAAACACCATATATTTT.